Sequencing of this T cell receptor beta chain was carried out in a study of T cells in Graves' hyperthyroidism and ophthalmopathy. The PBMCs were sourced from fresh peripheral blood (about 10 ml). The TCR beta CDR3 regions underwent amplification using RNA transcripts as the source. The TCR CDR3 first-round RT-PCR relied on the HTBI primer set. In TCRdb, the multiplex PCR reads were re-called with MiXCR into one record per CDR3 protein. In the table there are approximately 150,000 distinct CDR3 sequences, over 7.5% of which are singletons. The sample holds many counts of this clonotype. This CDR3 contains 16 residues. Germline V gene data show CDR1 as LGHDT and CDR2 as YNNKEL (reference sequence). Unmatched junction bases numbered 5, after V lost 0 bases and J lost 6 bases.

The chain links TRBV3-1 to TRBJ1-6, with 7 bases fitting TRBD1. Sequenced sample: blood. The origin of this receptor is a young woman with Graves' hyperthyroidism that later progressed to Graves' ophthalmopathy. The CDR3 nucleotides are TGTGCCAGCAGCCAAGATAGGACAGGTTTTAATTCACCCCTCCACTTT. Translating gives CASSQDRTGFNSPLHF. The full variable domain, with the rest looked up from reference TRBV3-1 and TRBJ1-6, is DTAVSQTPKYLVTQMGNDKSIKCEQNLGHDTMYWYKQDSKKFLKIMFSYNNKELIINETVPNRFSPKSPDKAHLNLHINSLELGDSAVYFCASSQDRTGFNSPLHFGNGTRLTVT.